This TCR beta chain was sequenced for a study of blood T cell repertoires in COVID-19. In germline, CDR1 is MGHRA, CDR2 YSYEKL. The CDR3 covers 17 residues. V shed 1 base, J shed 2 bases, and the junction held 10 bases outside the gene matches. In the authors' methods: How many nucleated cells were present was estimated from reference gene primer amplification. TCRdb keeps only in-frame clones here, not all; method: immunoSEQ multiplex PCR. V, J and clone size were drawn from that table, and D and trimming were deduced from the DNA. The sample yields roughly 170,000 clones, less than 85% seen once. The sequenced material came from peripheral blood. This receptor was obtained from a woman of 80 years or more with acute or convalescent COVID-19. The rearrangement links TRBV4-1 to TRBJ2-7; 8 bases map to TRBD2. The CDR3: CASSQAGGGLFAYEQYF. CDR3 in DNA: TGCGCCAGCAGCCAAGCCGGGGGGGGTCTTTTTGCCTACGAGCAGTACTTC.